The 14 T cell receptor beta chains reported below all come from one sample, sequenced in a study of blood T cell repertoires in COVID-19. The protocol was immunoSEQ multiplex PCR, while the TCRdb copy is restricted to in-frame clones and leaves out a portion. This table holds around 180,000 clones, around three quarters found once. The sample was peripheral blood. All receptors come from a man in his 60s with active or convalescent COVID-19.

J is TRBJ2-2 and V is TRBV7-2; 11 bases match TRBD2. J gave up 7 bases and V 2 bases, and 6 bases lay outside the gene matches. Germline V gives CDR1 SGHTA, CDR2 FQGNSA. The CDR3 loop spans 16 amino acids. The chain's CDR3 is CASSLTSGSLSGELFF. In DNA, the CDR3 is TGTGCCAGCAGCTTAACTAGCGGGAGTTTAAGCGGGGAGCTGTTTTTT.

The chain has TRBV24-1 and TRBJ2-2, with TRBD2 matching over 13 bases. Germline lookup yields CDR1 KGHDR and CDR2 SFDVKD. With V trimmed by 4 bases and J by 4 bases, 2 bases remained unmatched. CDR3 size: 16 residues. CDR3 loop: CATSDGTSGTTGELFF. The CDR3 DNA is TGTGCCACCAGTGACGGGACTAGCGGGACCACCGGGGAGCTGTTTTTT.

This clone was counted a single time. This rearrangement joins TRBV19 to TRBJ1-1, with a weak D call TRBD1 (6 bases). Deletions cut 6 bases from V and 6 bases from J, with 17 bases between. Germline V lookup: CDR1 LNHDA, CDR2 SQIVND (reference sequence). The CDR3 totals 14 residues. The CDR3 sequence: CASSRTQGGAEAFF. As DNA, the CDR3 is TGTGCCAGTAGCCGAACACAGGGCGGCGCTGAAGCTTTCTTT.

The V call is TRBV18, the J call TRBJ2-7, with a weak D call TRBD1 (6 bases). Per germline, CDR1 KGHSH and CDR2 LQKENI. The CDR3 sequence is 13 residues long. Trimming left V 3 bases short and J 4 bases short, with 10 bases between. The CDR3, as DNA: TGTGCCAGCTCACCGGGGGCAAAGTACGAGCAGTACTTC. It encodes CASSPGAKYEQYF. The full variable domain, with the rest looked up from reference TRBV18 and TRBJ2-7, is NAGVMQNPRHLVRRRGQEARLRCSPMKGHSHVYWYRQLPEEGLKFMVYLQKENIIDESGMPKERFSAEFPKEGPSILRIQQVVRGDSAAYFCASSPGAKYEQYFGPGTRLTVT.

The CDR3 nucleotides read TGTGCCAGCAGTTCCCCCCTCTTGAGCTCTGGAAACACCATATATTTT. It encodes CASSSPLLSSGNTIYF. The rearrangement joins TRBV28 to TRBJ1-3, with no clear D. The V gene lost 4 bases and the J gene lost 0 bases, with 13 bases spanning the gap. Germline CDR1 reads MDHEN; CDR2 reads SYDVKM. CDR3 length: 16 residues.

The CDR3 nucleotides read TGTGCCAGCAGCGCAACATCTCAAGAGACCCAGTACTTC. Translation: CASSATSQETQYF. This chain uses TRBV7-2 with TRBJ2-5; D uncertain. The germline gives CDR1 SGHTA, CDR2 FQGNSA. The V end was cut by 5 bases, the J end by 2 bases, with 9 bases between. The CDR3 loop spans 13 amino acids.

V usage is TRBV11-2 and J usage is TRBJ2-7; a possible D gene is TRBD2 (5 bases). The CDR3 has 13 amino acids. CDR1 and CDR2 from the germline V gene are SGHAT and FQNNGV. Trimming took 8 bases from V and 7 from J, leaving 18 bases between them. In DNA form, the CDR3 reads TGTGCCAGCTCCCGGGCCCTCGGCGGGGAGCAGTACTTC. Amino acids: CASSRALGGEQYF.

This chain links TRBV7-8 with TRBJ2-1; TRBD2 matches at 14 bases. Trimming cost V 3 bases and J 5 bases; bases outside gene matches: 9. CDR1 SGHVS and CDR2 FQNEAQ come from the germline V gene. CDR3 length equals 18 residues. The CDR3, as DNA: TGTGCCAGCAGCTTTAGAGTGACTAGCGGGAGGGGGGACAATGAGCAGTTCTTC. Its protein is CASSFRVTSGRGDNEQFF.

This clone occurred a few times. This chain uses TRBV7-8 with TRBJ2-1, with D maybe TRBD2 (7 bases). This CDR3 is 15 amino acids long. Trimming left V 6 bases short and J 8 bases short, with 20 bases between. CDR1 is SGHVS and CDR2 is FQNEAQ in the germline V gene. CDR3 coding DNA: TGTGCCAGCAGGTTAAGGGGGGGCAGGCTCGATGAGCAGTTCTTC. Encoded protein: CASRLRGGRLDEQFF.

This rearrangement joins TRBV20-1 to TRBJ2-5; TRBD2 matches at 7 bases. The trim removed 3 bases at V and 1 base at J, leaving 5 bases unmatched. CDR3 length equals 14 residues. In germline, CDR1 is DFQATT, CDR2 SNEGSKA (reference sequence). CDR3 DNA: TGCAGTGCTAGTTATGCTAGCGGCCAAGAGACCCAGTACTTC. Encoded protein: CSASYASGQETQYF.

In its sample, this clone was seen once. This rearrangement joins TRBV28 to TRBJ1-2; possible D gene TRBD1, 5 bases. Germline-derived CDR1 and CDR2 are MDHEN and SYDVKM. V was shortened by 5 bases and J by 0 bases, with 13 bases between the two germline ends. The CDR3 consists of 15 residues. CDR3 nucleotides: TGTGCCAGCAGTCTTTGGACACAATCTAACTATGGCTACACCTTC. Protein: CASSLWTQSNYGYTF.

This rearrangement joins TRBV6-5 to TRBJ1-1; possibly TRBD1 for D (6 bases). The CDR3 loop spans 12 amino acids. The V end was cut by 2 bases, the J end by 10 bases, with 11 bases between. Germline assignment: CDR1 MNHEY and CDR2 SVGAGI. DNA for the CDR3: TGTGCCAGCAGTTACGAACAGGGTAGAGCTTTCTTT. Amino acid sequence: CASSYEQGRAFF.

CDR3 coding DNA: TGTGCCAGCAGTCACACTAGGACAGGGAACACTGAAGCTTTCTTT. This codes for CASSHTRTGNTEAFF. The gene calls are TRBV2 and TRBJ1-1, with TRBD1 matching over 7 bases. V trimming: 5 bases; J trimming: 1 base; junction bases outside the gene matches: 7. The CDR3 extends over 15 amino acids. The V gene's germline CDR1 is SNHLY and CDR2 FYNNEI.

This clone occurred once. The V gene is TRBV5-1, the J gene TRBJ1-1; D not resolved. There are 11 residues in the CDR3. Germline V gene data show CDR1 as SGHRS and CDR2 as YFSETQ. V dropped 6 bases and J dropped 1 base, with 4 bases sitting between them. The CDR3 bases are TGCGCCAGCACTTCGAACACTGAAGCTTTCTTT. This encodes CASTSNTEAFF.